One TCR beta chain is described in this entry. Its target is not known. Once RNA had been extracted, it was reverse transcribed into cDNA to act as the sequencing template. Some clones are missing from TCRdb's copy, which holds only in-frame ones; the method was immunoSEQ multiplex PCR. This sample has 150,000 to 250,000 clones, with around 56% found just once. The treatment: oral pan-JAK inhibitor, 5-10 mg twice daily. The data stem from a study of CD8+ T cells in alopecia areata. Overall study results and limits: Affected scalp, especially in alopecia totalis/universalis, had a higher clonality than normal scalp did.

The J segment lost 5 bases and the V segment lost 4 bases, leaving 8 bases of the junction unmatched. The CDR3 covers 14 residues. Germline values: CDR1 SGDLS, CDR2 YYNGEE. The chain employs TRBV9 and TRBJ2-5; 7 bases are shared with TRBD2. The sequence derives from a human donor with alopecia areata. This specimen was CD4+ T cells sorted from blood, taken at week 4, from a patient treated with tofacitinib. This CDR3 is CASSSRSRGETQYF. CDR3 bases: TGTGCCAGCAGCTCGAGGTCGCGGGGGGAGACCCAGTACTTC.